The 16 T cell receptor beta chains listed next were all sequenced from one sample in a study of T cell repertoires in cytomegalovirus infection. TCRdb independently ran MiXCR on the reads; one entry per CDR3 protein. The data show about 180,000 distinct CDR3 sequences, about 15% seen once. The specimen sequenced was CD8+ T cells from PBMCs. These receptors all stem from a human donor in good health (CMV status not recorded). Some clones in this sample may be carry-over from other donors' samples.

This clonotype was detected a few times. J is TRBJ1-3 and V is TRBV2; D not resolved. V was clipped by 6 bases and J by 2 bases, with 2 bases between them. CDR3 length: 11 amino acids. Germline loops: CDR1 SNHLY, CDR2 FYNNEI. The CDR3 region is CASRPGNTIYF. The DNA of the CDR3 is TGTGCCAGCAGACCTGGAAACACCATATATTTT.

CDR3 amino acids: CSARDSTSGPFLYNEQFF. The CDR3 region has the DNA TGCAGTGCTAGAGATTCGACTAGCGGACCATTCCTATACAATGAGCAGTTCTTC. The gene calls are TRBV20-1 and TRBJ2-1, with TRBD2 identical over 9 bases. Germline lookup yields CDR1 DFQATT and CDR2 SNEGSKA (reference sequence). The CDR3 is 18 amino acids. The ends lost 0 bases at V and 4 bases at J; junction bases unmatched: 13.

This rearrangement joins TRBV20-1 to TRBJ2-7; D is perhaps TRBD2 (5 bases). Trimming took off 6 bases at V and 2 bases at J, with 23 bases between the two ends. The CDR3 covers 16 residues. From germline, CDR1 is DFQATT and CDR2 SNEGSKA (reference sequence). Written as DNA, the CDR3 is TGCAGTGCGCATCCCCGAGGGCCCAGACTTACCTACGAGCAGTACTTC. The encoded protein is CSAHPRGPRLTYEQYF.

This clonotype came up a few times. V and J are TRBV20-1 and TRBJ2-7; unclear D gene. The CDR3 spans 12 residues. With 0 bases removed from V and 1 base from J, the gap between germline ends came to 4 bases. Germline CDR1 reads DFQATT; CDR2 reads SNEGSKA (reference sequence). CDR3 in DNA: TGCAGTGCTAGAGATAATTCCTACGAGCAGTACTTC. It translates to CSARDNSYEQYF.

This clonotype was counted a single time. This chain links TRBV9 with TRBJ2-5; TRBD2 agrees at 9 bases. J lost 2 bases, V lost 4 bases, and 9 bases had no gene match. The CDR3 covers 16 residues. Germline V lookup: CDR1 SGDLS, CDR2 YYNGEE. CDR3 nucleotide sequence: TGTGCCAGCAGCCCCCAGGGTAGCGGGGGTCAAGAGACCCAGTACTTC. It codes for CASSPQGSGGQETQYF.

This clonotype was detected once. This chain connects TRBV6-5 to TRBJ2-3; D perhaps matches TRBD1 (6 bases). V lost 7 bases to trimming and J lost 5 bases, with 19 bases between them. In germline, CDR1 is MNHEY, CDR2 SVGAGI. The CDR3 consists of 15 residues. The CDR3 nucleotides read TGTGCCAGCAAAAGTGAGGGACATCTGGTAGATACGCAGTATTTT. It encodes CASKSEGHLVDTQYF.

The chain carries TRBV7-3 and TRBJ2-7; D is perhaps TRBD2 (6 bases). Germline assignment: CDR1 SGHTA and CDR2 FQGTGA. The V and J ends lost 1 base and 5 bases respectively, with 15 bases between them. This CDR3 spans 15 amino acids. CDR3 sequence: CASSLIRGKAHEQYF. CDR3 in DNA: TGTGCCAGCAGCTTAATACGGGGGAAGGCGCACGAGCAGTACTTC.

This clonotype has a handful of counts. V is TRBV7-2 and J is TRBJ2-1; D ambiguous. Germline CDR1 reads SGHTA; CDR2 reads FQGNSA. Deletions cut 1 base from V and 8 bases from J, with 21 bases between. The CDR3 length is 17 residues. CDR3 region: CASSLESHSPSLYEQFF. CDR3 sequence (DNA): TGTGCCAGCAGCTTAGAATCCCACTCGCCAAGCCTCTATGAGCAGTTCTTC.

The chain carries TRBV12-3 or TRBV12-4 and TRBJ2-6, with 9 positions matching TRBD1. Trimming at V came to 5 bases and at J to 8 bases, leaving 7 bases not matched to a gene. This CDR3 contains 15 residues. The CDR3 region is CASSRGTGLTNVLTF. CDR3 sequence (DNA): TGTGCCAGCAGTCGGGGGACAGGGCTAACCAACGTCCTGACTTTC.

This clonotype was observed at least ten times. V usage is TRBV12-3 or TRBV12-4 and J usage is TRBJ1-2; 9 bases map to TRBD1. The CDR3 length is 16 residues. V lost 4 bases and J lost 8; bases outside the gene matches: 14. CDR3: CASSSAPVQGAKGYTF. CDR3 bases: TGTGCCAGCAGTTCCGCCCCTGTACAGGGGGCAAAAGGCTACACCTTC.

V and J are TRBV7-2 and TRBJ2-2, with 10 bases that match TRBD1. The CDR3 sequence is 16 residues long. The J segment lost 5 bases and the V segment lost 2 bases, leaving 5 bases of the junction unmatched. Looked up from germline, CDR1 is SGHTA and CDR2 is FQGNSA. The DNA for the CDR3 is TGTGCCAGCAGCTTATCCGGGACAGGGGAAACCGGGGAGCTGTTTTTT. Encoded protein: CASSLSGTGETGELFF.

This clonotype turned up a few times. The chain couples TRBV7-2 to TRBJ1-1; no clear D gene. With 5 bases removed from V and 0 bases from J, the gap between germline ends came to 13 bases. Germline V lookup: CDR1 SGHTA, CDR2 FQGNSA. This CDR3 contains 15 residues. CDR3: CASSGERLLNTEAFF. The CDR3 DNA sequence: TGTGCCAGCAGCGGAGAACGACTCCTGAACACTGAAGCTTTCTTT.

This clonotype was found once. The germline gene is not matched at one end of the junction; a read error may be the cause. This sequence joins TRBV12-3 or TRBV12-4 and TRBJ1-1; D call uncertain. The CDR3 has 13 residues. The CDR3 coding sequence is TGTGCCAACAGTCACGGGGTGAACACTGAAGCTTTCTTT. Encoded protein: CANSHGVNTEAFF.

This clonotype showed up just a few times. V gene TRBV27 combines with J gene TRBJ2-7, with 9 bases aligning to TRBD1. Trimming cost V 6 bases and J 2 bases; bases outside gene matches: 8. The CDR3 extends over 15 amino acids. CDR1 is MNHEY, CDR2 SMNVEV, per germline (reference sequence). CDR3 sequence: CASRVGTGLTYEQYF. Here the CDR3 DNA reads TGTGCCAGCAGGGTCGGGACAGGGCTAACCTACGAGCAGTACTTC.

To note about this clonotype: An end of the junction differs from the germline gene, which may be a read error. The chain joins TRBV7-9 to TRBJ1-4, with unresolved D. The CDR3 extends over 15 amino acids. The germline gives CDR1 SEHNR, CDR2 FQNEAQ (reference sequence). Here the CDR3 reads CASSLRMRGNEKLLF. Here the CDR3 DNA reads TGTGCCAGCAGCTTAAGGATGCGCGGGAATGAAAAACTGCTTTTT.

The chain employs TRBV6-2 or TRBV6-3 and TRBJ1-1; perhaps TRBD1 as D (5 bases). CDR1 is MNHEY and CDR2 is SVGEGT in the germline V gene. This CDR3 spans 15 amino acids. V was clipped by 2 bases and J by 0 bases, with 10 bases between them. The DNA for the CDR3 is TGTGCCAGCAGTTACGGGCGGGGGTTGAACACTGAAGCTTTCTTT. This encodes CASSYGRGLNTEAFF.